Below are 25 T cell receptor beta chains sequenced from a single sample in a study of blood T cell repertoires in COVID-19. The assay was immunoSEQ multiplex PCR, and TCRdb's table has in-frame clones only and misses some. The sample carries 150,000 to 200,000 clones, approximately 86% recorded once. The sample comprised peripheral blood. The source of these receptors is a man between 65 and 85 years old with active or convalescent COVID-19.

The CDR3 DNA sequence: TGCGCCAGCAGCTTGGCTAGCGGGTACCAAGAGACCCAGTACTTC. It encodes CASSLASGYQETQYF. The chain joins TRBV5-1 to TRBJ2-5; TRBD2 agrees at 8 bases. The CDR3 runs 15 residues. V was pared by 0 bases and J by 0 bases, with 1 base of the junction left unmatched. Germline CDR1 reads SGHRS; CDR2 reads YFSETQ.

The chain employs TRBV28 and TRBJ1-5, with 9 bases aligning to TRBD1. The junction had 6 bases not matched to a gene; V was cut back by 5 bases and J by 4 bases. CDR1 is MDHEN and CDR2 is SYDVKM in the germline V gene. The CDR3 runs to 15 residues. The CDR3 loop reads CASSPGTGINQPQHF. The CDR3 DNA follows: TGTGCCAGCAGTCCAGGGACAGGGATTAATCAGCCCCAGCATTTT.

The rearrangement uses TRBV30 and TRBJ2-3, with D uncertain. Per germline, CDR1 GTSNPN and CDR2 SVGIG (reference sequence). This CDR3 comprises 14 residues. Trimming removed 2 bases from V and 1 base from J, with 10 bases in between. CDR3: CAWSSSQGTDTQYF. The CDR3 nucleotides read TGTGCCTGGAGTTCGAGTCAGGGCACAGATACGCAGTATTTT.

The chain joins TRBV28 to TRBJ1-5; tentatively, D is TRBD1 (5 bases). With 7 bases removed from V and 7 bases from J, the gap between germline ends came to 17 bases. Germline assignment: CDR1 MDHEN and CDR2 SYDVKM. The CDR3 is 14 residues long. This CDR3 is CASTLPYQGQPQHF. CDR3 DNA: TGTGCCAGCACCTTACCCTATCAGGGCCAGCCCCAGCATTTT.

CDR3 in amino acids: CASSLLAANTGELFF. The CDR3 nucleotides read TGTGCCAGCAGCTTGCTGGCAGCGAACACCGGGGAGCTGTTTTTT. The chain recombines TRBV5-5 with TRBJ2-2; D ambiguous. With 1 base removed from V and 0 bases from J, the gap between germline ends came to 7 bases. CDR1 is SGHKS, CDR2 YYEKEE, per germline (reference sequence). The CDR3 is made up of 15 amino acids.

This CDR3 is CASSLGHSYNEQFF. The CDR3 DNA reads TGTGCCAGCAGTTTAGGCCACTCCTACAATGAGCAGTTCTTC. The J gene is TRBJ2-1, the V gene TRBV28; D not resolved. The CDR3 spans 14 residues. Looked up from germline, CDR1 is MDHEN and CDR2 is SYDVKM. Trimming removed 2 bases from V and 0 bases from J, with 5 bases in between.

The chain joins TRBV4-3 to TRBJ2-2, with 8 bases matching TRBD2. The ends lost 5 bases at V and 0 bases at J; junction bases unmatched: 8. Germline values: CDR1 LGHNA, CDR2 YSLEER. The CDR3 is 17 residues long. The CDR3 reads CASSVGAGGPNTGELFF. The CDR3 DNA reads TGCGCCAGCAGCGTCGGGGCGGGGGGACCGAACACCGGGGAGCTGTTTTTT.

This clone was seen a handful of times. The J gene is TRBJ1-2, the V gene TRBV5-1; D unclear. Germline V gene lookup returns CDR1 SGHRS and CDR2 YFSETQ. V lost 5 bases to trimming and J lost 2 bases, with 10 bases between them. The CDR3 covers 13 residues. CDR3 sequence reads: CASSVGVNYGYTF. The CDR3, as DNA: TGCGCCAGCAGTGTCGGGGTAAACTATGGCTACACCTTC.

CDR3 residues: CASSLFQSYEQYF. Here the CDR3 DNA reads TGCGCCAGCAGCTTGTTTCAGTCCTACGAGCAGTACTTC. The V gene is TRBV5-1, the J gene TRBJ2-7; D unresolved. CDR1 is SGHRS and CDR2 is YFSETQ in the germline V gene. The CDR3 contains 13 residues. V shed 1 base and J shed 1 base, with 6 bases lying between them.

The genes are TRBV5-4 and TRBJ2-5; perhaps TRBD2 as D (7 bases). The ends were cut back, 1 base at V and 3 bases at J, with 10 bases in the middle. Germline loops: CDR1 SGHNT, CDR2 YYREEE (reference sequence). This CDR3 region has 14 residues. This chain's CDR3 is CASSLRGREETQYF. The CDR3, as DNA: TGTGCCAGCAGCTTGAGGGGGAGGGAAGAGACCCAGTACTTC.

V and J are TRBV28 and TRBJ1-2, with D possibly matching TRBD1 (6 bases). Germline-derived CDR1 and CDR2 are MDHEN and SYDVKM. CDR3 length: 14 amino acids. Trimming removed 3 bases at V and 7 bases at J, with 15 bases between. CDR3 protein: CASSFDPQGGGYTF. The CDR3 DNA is TGTGCCAGCAGTTTCGACCCACAGGGTGGTGGCTACACCTTC.

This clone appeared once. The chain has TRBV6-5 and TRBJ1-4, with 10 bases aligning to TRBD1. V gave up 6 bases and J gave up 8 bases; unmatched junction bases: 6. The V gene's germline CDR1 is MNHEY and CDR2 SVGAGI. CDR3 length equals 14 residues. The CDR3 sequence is CASRRTGGYEKLFF. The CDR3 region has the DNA TGTGCCAGCAGGAGGACAGGGGGATACGAAAAACTGTTTTTT.

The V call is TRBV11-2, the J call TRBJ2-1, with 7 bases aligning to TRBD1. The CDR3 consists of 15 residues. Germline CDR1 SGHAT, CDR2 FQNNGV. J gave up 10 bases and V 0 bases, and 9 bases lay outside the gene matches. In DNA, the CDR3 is TGTGCCAGCAGCTTAGAGCCGGGACAGACTCGCGAGCAGTTCTTC. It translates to CASSLEPGQTREQFF.

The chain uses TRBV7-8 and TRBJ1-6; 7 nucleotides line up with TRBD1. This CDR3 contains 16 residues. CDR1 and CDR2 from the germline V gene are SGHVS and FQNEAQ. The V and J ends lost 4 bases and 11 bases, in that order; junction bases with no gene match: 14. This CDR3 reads CASSSGTGVGIAPLHF. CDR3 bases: TGTGCCAGCAGCTCCGGAACAGGGGTGGGGATAGCACCCCTCCACTTT.

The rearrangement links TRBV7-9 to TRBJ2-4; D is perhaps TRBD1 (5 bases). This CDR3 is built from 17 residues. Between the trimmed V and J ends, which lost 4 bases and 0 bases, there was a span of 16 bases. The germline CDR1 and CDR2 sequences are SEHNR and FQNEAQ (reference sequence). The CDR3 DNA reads TGTGCCAGCAGCTCGCCCTTGGGGCAGTTAGCCAAAAACATTCAGTACTTC. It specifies CASSSPLGQLAKNIQYF.

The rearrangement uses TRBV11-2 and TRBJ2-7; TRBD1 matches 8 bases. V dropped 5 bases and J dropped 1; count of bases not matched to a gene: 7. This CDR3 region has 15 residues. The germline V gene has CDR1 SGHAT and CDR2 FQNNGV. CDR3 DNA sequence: TGTGCCAGCAGCCTCGGACAGGGTAGATCCTACGAGCAGTACTTC. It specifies CASSLGQGRSYEQYF.

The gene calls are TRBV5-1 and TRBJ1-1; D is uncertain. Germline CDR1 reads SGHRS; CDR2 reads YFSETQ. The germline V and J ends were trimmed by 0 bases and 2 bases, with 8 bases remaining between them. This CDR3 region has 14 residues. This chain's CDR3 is CASSLGPGNTEAFF. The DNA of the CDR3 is TGCGCCAGCAGCTTGGGCCCCGGTAACACTGAAGCTTTCTTT. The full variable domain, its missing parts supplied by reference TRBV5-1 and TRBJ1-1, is KAGVTQTPRYLIKTRGQQVTLSCSPISGHRSVSWYQQTPGQGLQFLFEYFSETQRNKGNFPGRFSGRQFSNSRSEMNVSTLELGDSALYLCASSLGPGNTEAFFGQGTRLTVV.

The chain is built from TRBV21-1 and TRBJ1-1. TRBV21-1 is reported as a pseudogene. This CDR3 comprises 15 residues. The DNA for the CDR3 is TGTGCCAGCAGCAATCTAGGTCTCTCCAAGCCTGAAGCTTTCTTT. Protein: CASSNLGLSKPEAFF.

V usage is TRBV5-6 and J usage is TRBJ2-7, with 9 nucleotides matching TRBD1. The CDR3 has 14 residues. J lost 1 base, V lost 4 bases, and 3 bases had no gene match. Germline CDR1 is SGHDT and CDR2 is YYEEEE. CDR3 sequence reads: CASSRQGGSYEQYF. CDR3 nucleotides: TGTGCCAGCAGCCGACAGGGGGGGTCCTACGAGCAGTACTTC.

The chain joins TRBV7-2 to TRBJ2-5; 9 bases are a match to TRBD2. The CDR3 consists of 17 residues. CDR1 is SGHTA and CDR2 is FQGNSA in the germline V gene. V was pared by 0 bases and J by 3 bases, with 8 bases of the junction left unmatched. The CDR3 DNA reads TGTGCCAGCAGCTTAGCCCCTCGGTTAGCGGGGGAAGAGACCCAGTACTTC. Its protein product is CASSLAPRLAGEETQYF. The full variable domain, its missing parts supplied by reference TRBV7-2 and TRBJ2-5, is GAGVSQSPSNKVTEKGKDVELRCDPISGHTALYWYRQSLGQGLEFLIYFQGNSAPDKSGLPSDRFSAERTGGSVSTLTIQRTQQEDSAVYLCASSLAPRLAGEETQYFGPGTRLLVL.

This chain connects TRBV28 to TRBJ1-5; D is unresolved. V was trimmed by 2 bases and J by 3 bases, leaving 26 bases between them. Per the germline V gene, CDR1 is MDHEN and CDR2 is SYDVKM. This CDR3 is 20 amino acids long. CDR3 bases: TGTGCCAGCAGTTTAAAGTTCCGGCAGACAAGAAGATCTCCCAATCAGCCCCAGCATTTT. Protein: CASSLKFRQTRRSPNQPQHF.

Written as DNA, the CDR3 is TGTGCCAGCACCGACTATTTCGTGGGGAATTCACCCCTCCACTTT. As protein: CASTDYFVGNSPLHF. This chain links TRBV6-4 with TRBJ1-6; D remains ambiguous. Per germline, CDR1 MRHNA and CDR2 SNTAGT. Deletions cut 7 bases from V and 7 bases from J, with 17 bases between. The CDR3 has 15 amino acids.

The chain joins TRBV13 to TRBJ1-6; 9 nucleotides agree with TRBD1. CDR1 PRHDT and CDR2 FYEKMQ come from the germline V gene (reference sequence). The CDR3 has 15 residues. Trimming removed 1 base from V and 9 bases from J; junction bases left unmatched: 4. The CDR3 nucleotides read TGTGCCAGCAGCTTAGAGGACAGGGGTAGTTCACCCCTCCACTTT. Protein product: CASSLEDRGSSPLHF.

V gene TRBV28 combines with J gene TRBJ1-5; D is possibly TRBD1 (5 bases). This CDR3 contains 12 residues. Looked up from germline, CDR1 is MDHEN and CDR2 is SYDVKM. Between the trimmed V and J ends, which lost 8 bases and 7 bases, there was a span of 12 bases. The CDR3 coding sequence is TGTGCCAGCTTGGCAACAGGACAGCCCCAGCATTTT. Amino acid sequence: CASLATGQPQHF.

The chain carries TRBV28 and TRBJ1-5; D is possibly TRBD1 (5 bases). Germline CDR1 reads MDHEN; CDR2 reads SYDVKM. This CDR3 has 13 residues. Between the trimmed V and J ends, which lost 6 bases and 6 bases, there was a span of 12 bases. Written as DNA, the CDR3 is TGTGCCAGCAGCCGTGGGGGGGTTCAGCCCCAGCATTTT. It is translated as CASSRGGVQPQHF.